The 2 T cell receptor beta chains in this list originate from one sample, sequenced in a study of blood T cells in healthy people across ages. A J-beta primer mix and a sample-barcoded 5' primer were used in a second PCR of roughly 6 to 12 cycles. TCRdb independently ran MiXCR on the 5' RACE reads; one entry per CDR3 protein. This table has 1.5 million to 2 million distinct CDR3 sequences, roughly 27% appearing once. Source material: blood. These TCRs come from a woman in her 30s in good health.

V usage is TRBV20-1 and J usage is TRBJ2-5; TRBD2 is a possible D gene (6 bases). Germline assignment: CDR1 DFQATT and CDR2 SNEGSKA (reference sequence). CDR3 length equals 13 residues. The ends were cut back, 4 bases at V and 4 bases at J, with 13 bases in the middle. CDR3 nucleotides: TGCAGTGCTACCGGGACTCAAACAGAGACCCAGTACTTC. This codes for CSATGTQTETQYF.

There are a few counts of this clonotype. The chain combines TRBV14 with TRBJ1-2; the D is unclear. Germline assignment: CDR1 SGHDN and CDR2 FVKESK. The CDR3 is made up of 13 amino acids. The V end was cut by 1 base, the J end by 6 bases, with 9 bases between. For the CDR3, the DNA is TGTGCCAGCAGCCAAGTTAGAAAGGATGGCTACACCTTC. Amino acids: CASSQVRKDGYTF. Drawing the rest from reference TRBV14 and TRBJ1-2, the complete variable domain is EAGVTQFPSHSVIEKGQTVTLRCDPISGHDNLYWYRRVMGKEIKFLLHFVKESKQDESGMPNNRFLAERTGGTYSTLKVQPAELEDSGVYFCASSQVRKDGYTFGSGTRLTVV.